The T cell receptor (beta chain) described here comes from a study of blood T cell repertoires in COVID-19. Looking at the study overall: The origin of the acute and convalescent COVID-19 samples was the United States, Italy and Spain. The cDNA or gDNA used as material had been derived from T cells, B-cell-depleted T cells, or PBMCs.

In the original workflow: From reference gene primer amplification, estimates of nucleated cell counts were derived. TCRdb's copy holds only in-frame clones and misses some; the assay was immunoSEQ multiplex PCR. V and J calls and clone size are as listed in that table; D and trimming were resolved from the DNA. The sample carries around 200,000 clones, more than 75% recorded once. The CDR3 has 16 amino acids. Germline assignment: CDR1 SGHNT and CDR2 YENEEA. J gave up 3 bases and V 3 bases, and 7 bases lay outside the gene matches. The chain carries TRBV11-3 and TRBJ2-1; 8 bases match TRBD2. Material for sequencing was peripheral blood. The receptor was derived from a man older than 75 with acute or convalescent COVID-19. For the CDR3, the DNA is TGTGCCAGCAGCTTTTTTTTCGCGGGGGGCTACAATGAGCAGTTCTTC. Protein product: CASSFFFAGGYNEQFF.